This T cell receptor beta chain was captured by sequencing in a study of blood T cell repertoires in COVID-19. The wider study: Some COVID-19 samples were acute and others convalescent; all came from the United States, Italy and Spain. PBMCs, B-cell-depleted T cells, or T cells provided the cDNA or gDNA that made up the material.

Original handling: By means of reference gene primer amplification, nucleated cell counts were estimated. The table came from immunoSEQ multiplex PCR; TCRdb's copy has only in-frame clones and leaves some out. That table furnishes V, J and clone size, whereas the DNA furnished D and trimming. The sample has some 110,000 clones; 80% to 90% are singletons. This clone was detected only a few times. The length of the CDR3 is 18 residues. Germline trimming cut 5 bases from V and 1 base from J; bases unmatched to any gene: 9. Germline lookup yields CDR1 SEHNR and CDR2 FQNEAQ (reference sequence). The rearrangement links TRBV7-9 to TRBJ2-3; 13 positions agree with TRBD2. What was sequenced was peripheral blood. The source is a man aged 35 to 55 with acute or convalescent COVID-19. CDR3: CASSPRLAGGGGTDTQYF. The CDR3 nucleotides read TGTGCCAGCAGCCCCCGACTAGCGGGAGGTGGGGGCACAGATACGCAGTATTTT.